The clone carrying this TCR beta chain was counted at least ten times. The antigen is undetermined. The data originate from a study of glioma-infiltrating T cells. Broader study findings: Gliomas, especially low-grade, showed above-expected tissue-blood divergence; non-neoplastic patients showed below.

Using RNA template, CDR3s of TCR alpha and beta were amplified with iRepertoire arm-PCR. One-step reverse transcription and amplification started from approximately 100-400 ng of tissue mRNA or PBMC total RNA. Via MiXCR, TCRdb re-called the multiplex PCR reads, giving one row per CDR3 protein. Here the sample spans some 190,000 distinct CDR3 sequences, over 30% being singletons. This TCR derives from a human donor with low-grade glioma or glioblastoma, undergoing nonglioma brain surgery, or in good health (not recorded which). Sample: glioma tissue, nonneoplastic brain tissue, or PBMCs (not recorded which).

As DNA, the CDR3 is TGTGCCAGCAGCTTAGTAGGAGGGCTCACGACTGAAGCTTTCTTT. This translates into CASSLVGGLTTEAFF. The V call is TRBV7-8, the J call TRBJ1-1; D is unresolved. Germline CDR1 reads SGHVS; CDR2 reads FQNEAQ. The V end was cut by 1 base, the J end by 5 bases, with 14 bases between. The CDR3 spans 15 residues.